Listed below are T cell receptor beta chains from one sample, sequenced in a study of blood T cell repertoires in COVID-19. Sequenced by immunoSEQ multiplex PCR; TCRdb stores in-frame clones only, minus some. The data show tens of thousands of clones, over 80% seen once. What was sequenced was peripheral blood. Every receptor here comes from a man between 70 and 80 years old with acute or convalescent COVID-19. CDR3s include the opening cysteine and the closing phenylalanine or tryptophan. The order of the fields is V gene, CDR3 length, J gene, clone size, CDR3 protein. The size entry is marked missing in some rows and otherwise reads once, few, many or a size class.

>TRBV10-1|16|TRBJ2-6|.
CASSESGGPGANVLTF
>TRBV7-3|16|TRBJ2-2|.
CASSLRGGTNTGELFF
>TRBV18|15|TRBJ1-4|once
CASSPPGQTNEKLFF
>TRBV5-1|14|TRBJ1-1|.
CASSRDRGQTKAFF
>TRBV5-1|15|TRBJ2-1|.
CASSLSRSSYNEQFF
>TRBV10-3|15|TRBJ1-1|few
CAIDPGGQRNTEAFF
>TRBV12-3/TRBV12-4|11|TRBJ2-1|.
CASSLLAGRFF
>TRBV2|15|TRBJ1-1|.
CASSRKGDWDTEAFF
>TRBV12-5|15|TRBJ1-5|.
CASGLDLSGNQPQHF
>TRBV27|14|TRBJ2-3|.
CASSLDRARDTQYF
>TRBV18|15|TRBJ1-6|.
CASSDTSPRGSPLHF
>TRBV5-1|17|TRBJ2-2|.
CASWPGTGEGNTGELFF
>TRBV5-1|16|TRBJ2-1|.
CASSFLGRGDYNEQFF
>TRBV10-3|15|TRBJ2-3|few
CAISKTSGGTDTQYF
>TRBV2|16|TRBJ1-5|.
CASSQTGTGNNQPQHF
>TRBV5-6|14|TRBJ1-2|once
CASSSDGVGYGYTF
>TRBV5-1|15|TRBJ2-1|.
CASSLAVSSYNEQFF
>TRBV27|16|TRBJ1-5|.
CASSLLAVNSNQPQHF
>TRBV3-1/TRBV3-2|15|TRBJ2-1|.
CASSQVGTVMGEQFF
>TRBV5-1|15|TRBJ1-4|many
CASSPTGTGEEKLFF
>TRBV19|14|TRBJ1-1|.
CASQGELFRAEAFF
>TRBV7-9|14|TRBJ2-2|.
CASSSTSDTGELFF
>TRBV19|15|TRBJ1-2|few
CASTPGAQDNYGYTF
>TRBV5-1|14|TRBJ2-7|.
CASSVATDYYEQYF
>TRBV11-3|15|TRBJ2-3|.
CASSAGGRRTDTQYF
>TRBV7-2|16|TRBJ1-2|.
CASSFLTGATNYGYTF
>TRBV15|15|TRBJ1-2|.
CATSRDNQGTYGYTF
>TRBV4-1|19|TRBJ2-3|.
CASSQGWLAGPPGTDTQYF
>TRBV5-1|16|TRBJ2-5|.
CASSPLPGGAGETQYF
>TRBV10-2|16|TRBJ1-1|.
CASKPGTGARGTEAFF
>TRBV6-4|13|TRBJ1-2|.
CASSDRGSYGYTF
>TRBV29-1|14|TRBJ2-4|.
CSVQTGLAKNIQYF
>TRBV11-3|14|TRBJ2-3|.
CASSFNGYTDTQYF
>TRBV2|15|TRBJ2-1|.
CASSLAGGPYNEQFF
>TRBV5-8|14|TRBJ2-7|.
CASSLPGGPGEQYF
>TRBV15|13|TRBJ1-5|.
CATSRGIDQPQHF
>TRBV6-2/TRBV6-3|15|TRBJ1-3|.
CASSLTGQGGNTIYF
>TRBV6-5|14|TRBJ1-2|.
CASSSGTGTYGYTF
>TRBV7-3|15|TRBJ2-1|once
CASSSVGGLYNEQFF
>TRBV28|14|TRBJ2-3|.
CATGGSGGADTQYF
>TRBV6-5|13|TRBJ2-7|.
CASRAGVTYEQYF
>TRBV7-9|13|TRBJ2-7|once
CASSFSNSYEQYF
>TRBV28|18|TRBJ2-7|.
CASRRAGTTISSSYEQYF
>TRBV4-1|14|TRBJ2-7|.
CASSPPRTGAEQYF
>TRBV2|14|TRBJ2-3|.
CASKVWRNTDTQYF
>TRBV27|15|TRBJ2-5|.
CASSSRPYREETQYF
>TRBV6-5|15|TRBJ1-6|once
CASTRESGTGNPLHF
>TRBV29-1|14|TRBJ1-1|.
CSVKTGTANTEAFF
>TRBV5-1|15|TRBJ2-1|few
CASSFGPSGGPLQFF
>TRBV24-1|14|TRBJ2-5|.
CATSGGGDGETQYF
>TRBV12-5|13|TRBJ1-2|.
CASGLVPAGGYTF
>TRBV6-1|18|TRBJ2-1|.
CASSEVSRRGGSYNEQFF
>TRBV6-4|15|TRBJ2-3|.
CASSALTGGTDTQYF
>TRBV10-3|18|TRBJ2-5|.
CAISESIGLAGDGETQYF
>TRBV5-4|14|TRBJ2-1|.
CASSSGTRDNEQFF